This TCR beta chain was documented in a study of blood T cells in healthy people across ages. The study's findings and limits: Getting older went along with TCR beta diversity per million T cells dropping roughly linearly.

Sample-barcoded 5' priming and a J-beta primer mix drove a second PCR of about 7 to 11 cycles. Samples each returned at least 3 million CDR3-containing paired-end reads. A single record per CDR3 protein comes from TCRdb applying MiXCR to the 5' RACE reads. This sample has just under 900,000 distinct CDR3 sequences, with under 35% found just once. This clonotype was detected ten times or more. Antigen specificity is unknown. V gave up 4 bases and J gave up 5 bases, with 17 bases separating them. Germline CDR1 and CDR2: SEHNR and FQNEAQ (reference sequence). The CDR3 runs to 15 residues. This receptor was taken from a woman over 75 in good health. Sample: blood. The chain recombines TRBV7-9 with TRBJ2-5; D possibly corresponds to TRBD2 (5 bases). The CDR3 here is CASSSRSVGRETQYF. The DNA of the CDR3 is TGTGCCAGCAGCTCACGTAGCGTGGGTCGGGAGACCCAGTACTTC. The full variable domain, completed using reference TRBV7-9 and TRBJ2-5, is DTGVSQNPRHKITKRGQNVTFRCDPISEHNRLYWYRQTLGQGPEFLTYFQNEAQLEKSRLLSDRFSAERPKGSFSTLEIQRTEQGDSAMYLCASSSRSVGRETQYFGPGTRLLVL.